Here is one TCR beta chain with its context. Sequencing used immunoSEQ multiplex PCR; TCRdb keeps in-frame clones, though not all of them. The sample includes about 150,000 clones, about 85% of them seen just once. The data stem from a study of blood T cell repertoires in COVID-19. Study in general: Samples representing acute and convalescent COVID-19 were sourced from the United States, Italy and Spain.

Germline values: CDR1 LGHDT, CDR2 YNNKEL (reference sequence). J gave up 7 bases and V 3 bases, and 14 bases lay outside the gene matches. This CDR3 region has 18 residues. Followed longitudinally, the Seattle patients had been enrolled during active infection. Input material: peripheral blood. The rearrangement joins TRBV3-1 (or the pseudogene TRBV3-2) to TRBJ1-6, with 8 bases lining up with TRBD1. This TCR derives from a man aged 80 or over with COVID-19, enrolled during active disease. The CDR3 region has the DNA TGTGCCAGCAGCCATCTTAGTAGACAGGGGACGGCAAATTCACCCCTCCACTTT. It encodes CASSHLSRQGTANSPLHF.